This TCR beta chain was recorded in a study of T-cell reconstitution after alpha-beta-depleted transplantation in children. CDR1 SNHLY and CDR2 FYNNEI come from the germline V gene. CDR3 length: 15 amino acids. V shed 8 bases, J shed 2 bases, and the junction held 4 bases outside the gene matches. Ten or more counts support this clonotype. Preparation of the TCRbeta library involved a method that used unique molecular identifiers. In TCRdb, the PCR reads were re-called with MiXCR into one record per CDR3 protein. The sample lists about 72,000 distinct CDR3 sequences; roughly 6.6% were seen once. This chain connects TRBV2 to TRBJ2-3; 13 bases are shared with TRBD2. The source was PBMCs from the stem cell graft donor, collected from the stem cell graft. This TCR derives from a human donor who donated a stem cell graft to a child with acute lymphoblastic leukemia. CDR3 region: CASGGLAGNTDTQYF. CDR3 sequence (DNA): TGTGCCAGCGGGGGACTAGCGGGGAACACAGATACGCAGTATTTT.